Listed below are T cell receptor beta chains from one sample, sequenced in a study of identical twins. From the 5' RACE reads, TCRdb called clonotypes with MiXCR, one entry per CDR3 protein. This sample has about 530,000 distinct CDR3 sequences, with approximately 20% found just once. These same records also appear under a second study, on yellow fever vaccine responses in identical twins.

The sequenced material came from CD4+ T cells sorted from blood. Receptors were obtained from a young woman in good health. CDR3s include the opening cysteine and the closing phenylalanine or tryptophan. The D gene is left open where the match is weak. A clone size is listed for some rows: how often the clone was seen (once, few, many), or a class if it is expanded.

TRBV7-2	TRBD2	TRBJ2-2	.	TGTGCCAGCAGCGCCATAGCGGGAGGTGGCACCGGGGAGCTGTTTTTT	CASSAIAGGGTGELFF
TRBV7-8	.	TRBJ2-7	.	TGTGCCAGCAGCTTGCTCCCTCGGGTTTCCTACGAGCAGTACTTC	CASSLLPRVSYEQYF
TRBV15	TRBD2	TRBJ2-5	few	TGTGCCACCAGGGGATTAGCGGGAGGGCCGAGGGAGACCCAGTACTTC	CATRGLAGGPRETQYF
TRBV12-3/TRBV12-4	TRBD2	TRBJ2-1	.	TGTGCCAGCAGTTCTGGGACTAGACGGTTCTTC	CASSSGTRRFF
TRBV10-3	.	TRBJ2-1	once	TGTGCCATCAGTGAGTCGGTGGTCGGGGAGCAGTTCTTC	CAISESVVGEQFF
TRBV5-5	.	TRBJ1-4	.	TGTGCCAGCAGCTTGGACAACGCTGGTGAAAAACTGTTTTTT	CASSLDNAGEKLFF
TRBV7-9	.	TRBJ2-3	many	TGTGCCAGCAGCTTAGGGGTAACAGATACGCAGTATTTT	CASSLGVTDTQYF
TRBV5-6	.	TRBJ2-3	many	TGTGCCAGCAGCCCCGGACGGACAGATACGCAGTATTTT	CASSPGRTDTQYF
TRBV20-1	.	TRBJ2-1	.	TGCAGTGCCCGACAAGCGGGCGGACTCAGGGGCTCCTACAATGAGCAGTTCTTC	CSARQAGGLRGSYNEQFF
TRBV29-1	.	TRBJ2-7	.	TGCAGCGTTGAAGGCCGTGGGGGACAAAACTACGAGCAGTACTTC	CSVEGRGGQNYEQYF
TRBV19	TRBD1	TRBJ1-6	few	TGTGCCAGTAGCTCACCGGGACAGGGGGCTAATTCACCCCTCCACTTT	CASSSPGQGANSPLHF
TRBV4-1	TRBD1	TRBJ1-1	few	TGCGCCAGCAGCCACCGGACAGGGGGCAATTTTAAGATCCAGAACACTGAAGCTTTCTTT	CASSHRTGGNFKIQNTEAFF
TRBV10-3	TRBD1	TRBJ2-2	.	TGTGCCATCAGGGGGACAGGGGTCACCGGGGAGCTGTTTTTT	CAIRGTGVTGELFF
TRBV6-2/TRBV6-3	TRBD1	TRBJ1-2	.	TGTGCCAGCAGACACCGGGACAGGGAAGGGAGGTATGGCTACACCTTC	CASRHRDREGRYGYTF
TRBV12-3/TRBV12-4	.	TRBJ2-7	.	TGTGCCAGCAGCCCGGGACAAGTTCCTAGAATCTACGAGCAGTACTTC	CASSPGQVPRIYEQYF
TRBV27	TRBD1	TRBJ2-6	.	TGTGCCAGCAGTTCGGGACAGGGGCGGGCCTTGGTCCTGACTTTC	CASSSGQGRALVLTF
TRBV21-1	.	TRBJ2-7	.	TGTGCCAGCAGCGTGCCGGGACAGGGAGACGAGCAGTACTTC	CASSVPGQGDEQYF
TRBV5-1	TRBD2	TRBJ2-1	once	TGCGCCAGCAGCCTGCCCCCAGCGGGATTGTATGAGCAGTTCTTC	CASSLPPAGLYEQFF
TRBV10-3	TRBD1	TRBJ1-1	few	TGTGCCATCGCAGGGACAGGGGATTCTGAAGCTTTCTTT	CAIAGTGDSEAFF
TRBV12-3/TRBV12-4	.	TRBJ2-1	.	TGTGCCAGCAGTAAACTCCTCCGCCCAGGTGGTGAGCAGTTCTTC	CASSKLLRPGGEQFF
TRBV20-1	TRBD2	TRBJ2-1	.	TGCAGTGCCCCTAGCGGGATCTCCTACAATGAGCAGTTCTTC	CSAPSGISYNEQFF
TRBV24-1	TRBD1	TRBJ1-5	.	TGTGCCACCAGTGATTCCGGGACAGGGGGCGTCGGTCAGCCCCAGCATTTT	CATSDSGTGGVGQPQHF
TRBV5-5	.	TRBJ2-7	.	TGTGCCAGCAGCCAGGACAGACTTAACGAGCAGTACTTC	CASSQDRLNEQYF
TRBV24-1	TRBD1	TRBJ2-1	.	TGTGCCACCAGTGATGTAGGACAGGCCGGTCTCCATGAGCAGTTCTTC	CATSDVGQAGLHEQFF
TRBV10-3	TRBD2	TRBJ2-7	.	TGTGCCATCAGCGGAGCGGGGTCCCCTATCCCGTACGAGCAGTACTTC	CAISGAGSPIPYEQYF
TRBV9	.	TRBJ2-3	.	TGTGCCAGCAACGCCAAGGACAAGCTGGATACGCAGTATTTT	CASNAKDKLDTQYF
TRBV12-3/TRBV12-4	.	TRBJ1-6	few	TGTGCCAGCAGTTCGAGACTGGTATATAATTCACCCCTCCACTTT	CASSSRLVYNSPLHF
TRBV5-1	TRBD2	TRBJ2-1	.	TGCGCCAGCAGCAGCGAAGGGGCTAGCGGGAGATTGTATAATGAGCAGTTCTTC	CASSSEGASGRLYNEQFF
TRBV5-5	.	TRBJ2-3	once	TGTGCCAGCAGCTTCTACACAGGGCCTACTAACCTGTATTTT	CASSFYTGPTNLYF
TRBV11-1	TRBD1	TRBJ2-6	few	TGTGCCAGCAGCTTAGTAGGGCGACAGGGGGTTGGGGCCAACGTCCTGACTTTC	CASSLVGRQGVGANVLTF
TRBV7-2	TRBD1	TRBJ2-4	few	TGTGCCAGCAGCTCACCGACAGGGGGAAGCATTCAGTACTTC	CASSSPTGGSIQYF
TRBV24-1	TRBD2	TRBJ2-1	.	TGTGCCACCAGTGATTTGACGGGAGGGGATGAGCAGTTCTTC	CATSDLTGGDEQFF
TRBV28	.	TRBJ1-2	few	TGTGCCAGCAGTTTAGGTCTCAACAACTATGGCTACACCTTC	CASSLGLNNYGYTF
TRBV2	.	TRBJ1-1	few	TGTGCCAGCAGTGAACATCCGAGGGTGGGTGGGACTGAAGCTTTCTTT	CASSEHPRVGGTEAFF
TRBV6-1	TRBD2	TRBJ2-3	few	TGTGCCAGCAGTGGACAGCGGGGGGACACAGATACGCAGTATTTT	CASSGQRGDTDTQYF
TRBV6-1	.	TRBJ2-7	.	TGTGCCAGCCGAGCCAGGTCCGGGAACAGCTACGAGCAGTACTTC	CASRARSGNSYEQYF
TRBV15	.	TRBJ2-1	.	TGTGCCACCAGCAGATACGGGAGCTCCTACAATGAGCAGTTCTTC	CATSRYGSSYNEQFF
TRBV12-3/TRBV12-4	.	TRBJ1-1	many	TGTGCCAGCACCCTTGGGGTCCTTAAATCTGAAGCTTTCTTT	CASTLGVLKSEAFF
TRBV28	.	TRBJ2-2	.	TGTGCCACCGACCGGGGGAGCTATAACACCGGGGAGCTGTTTTTT	CATDRGSYNTGELFF
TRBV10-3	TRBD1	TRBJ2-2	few	TGTGCCATCAGAACCACCGGGACAGTGAACACCGGGGAGCTGTTTTTT	CAIRTTGTVNTGELFF
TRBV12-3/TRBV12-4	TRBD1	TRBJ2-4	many	TGTGCCAGCAGTCCACAGGGGGCTGGAGTCAAAAACATTCAGTACTTC	CASSPQGAGVKNIQYF
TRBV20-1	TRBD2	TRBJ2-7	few	TGCAGCGCAGGACTAGCGGGAGTGTCCCAGCAGTACTTC	CSAGLAGVSQQYF
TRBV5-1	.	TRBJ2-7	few	TGCGCCAGCGGCCGGGACACCTACGAGCAGTACTTC	CASGRDTYEQYF
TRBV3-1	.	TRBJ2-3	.	TGTGCCAGCAGCCAAGATTTAGGGGATACGCAGTATTTT	CASSQDLGDTQYF
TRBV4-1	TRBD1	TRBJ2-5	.	TGCGCCAGCAGCCGTGCTGGGACAGCCCAAGAGACCCAGTACTTC	CASSRAGTAQETQYF
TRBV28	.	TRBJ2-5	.	TGTGCCAGCAGGGGAGGACAGCGTGTGGAGACCCAGTACTTC	CASRGGQRVETQYF
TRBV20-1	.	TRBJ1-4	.	TGCAGTGCTGCTCGAGGGACACCTAATGAAAAACTGTTTTTT	CSAARGTPNEKLFF
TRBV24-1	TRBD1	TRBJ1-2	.	TGTGCCACCAGTGATGGACAGGGGAACTATGGCTACACCTTC	CATSDGQGNYGYTF
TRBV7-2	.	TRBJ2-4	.	TGTGCCAGCAGCTTAGGCAGGCTAGCCAAAAGCATTCAGTACTTC	CASSLGRLAKSIQYF
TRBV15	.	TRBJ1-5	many	TGTGCCACCAGCAGAGGACAGCCTCATCAGCCCCAGCATTTT	CATSRGQPHQPQHF